Shown below are 3 T cell receptor beta chains from a single sample sequenced in a study of blood T cell repertoires in COVID-19. Libraries were prepared by immunoSEQ multiplex PCR; TCRdb keeps only in-frame clonotypes and omits some of them. This sample has some 190,000 clones, with around nine tenths found just once. Sequences were obtained from peripheral blood. Receptor source: a man between 25 and 39 years old with acute or convalescent COVID-19.

This clone was counted ten times or more. CDR3 loop: CASSDRDSRLPLHF. The CDR3, as DNA: TGTGCCAGCAGCGACCGGGACAGCCGCTTACCCCTCCACTTT. The chain has TRBV2 and TRBJ1-6; 7 bases are shared with TRBD1. This CDR3 has 14 amino acids. J was trimmed by 12 bases and V by 6 bases; bases with no gene match: 11. Per the germline V gene, CDR1 is SNHLY and CDR2 is FYNNEI.

V is TRBV4-1 and J is TRBJ1-5, with D possibly matching TRBD1 (5 bases). This CDR3 region has 15 residues. Per germline, CDR1 MGHRA and CDR2 YSYEKL. Trimming removed 3 bases at V and 5 bases at J, with 14 bases between. CDR3 region: CASSQTAQGDQPQHF. DNA for the CDR3: TGCGCCAGCAGCCAGACCGCGCAGGGCGATCAGCCCCAGCATTTT.

This rearrangement joins TRBV24-1 to TRBJ2-5; 10 bases match TRBD1. Germline V lookup: CDR1 KGHDR, CDR2 SFDVKD. The CDR3 loop spans 17 amino acids. V lost 3 bases to trimming and J lost 4 bases; unmatched junction nucleotides: 10. This CDR3 reads CATSDPLAGQGPETQYF. As DNA, the CDR3 is TGTGCCACCAGTGATCCCCTGGCGGGACAGGGGCCAGAGACCCAGTACTTC.